Shown below are 30 T cell receptor beta chains from a single sample sequenced in a study of blood T cell repertoires in COVID-19. Using immunoSEQ multiplex PCR, the repertoire was profiled, and TCRdb retains in-frame clones only, with some absent. The sample lists 60,000 to 80,000 clones; more than 75% were seen once. What was sequenced was peripheral blood. The receptors shown here come from a human donor in a cohort sampled during active COVID-19.

The gene calls are TRBV19 and TRBJ1-4, with a weak D call TRBD1 (5 bases). This CDR3 is 12 amino acids long. Trimming pared 5 bases from V and 11 bases from J, leaving 12 bases between. Germline CDR1 is LNHDA and CDR2 is SQIVND (reference sequence). CDR3 sequence reads: CASSHQGDKLFF. Written as DNA, the CDR3 is TGTGCCAGTAGTCATCAGGGCGATAAACTGTTTTTT. The variable domain in full, with the rest retrieved from reference TRBV19 and TRBJ1-4, is DGGITQSPKYLFRKEGQNVTLSCEQNLNHDAMYWYRQDPGQGLRLIYYSQIVNDFQKGDIAEGYSVSREKKESFPLTVTSAQKNPTAFYLCASSHQGDKLFFGSGTQLSVL.

The chain links TRBV9 to TRBJ2-7; no definite D call. Germline V CDR1 and CDR2: SGDLS, YYNGEE. This CDR3 is built from 13 residues. V was clipped by 2 bases and J by 5 bases, with 11 bases between them. For the CDR3, the DNA is TGTGCCAGCAGCGTCGACCCAGAGGACGAGCAGTACTTC. Amino acids: CASSVDPEDEQYF.

The rearrangement uses TRBV5-6 and TRBJ1-5, with D possibly TRBD1 on 5 matching bases. Trimming left V 4 bases short and J 0 bases short, with 11 bases between. Per germline, CDR1 SGHDT and CDR2 YYEEEE. The length of the CDR3 is 15 residues. The CDR3 loop reads CASSPWGHSNQPQHF. The CDR3 DNA reads as TGTGCCAGCAGCCCCTGGGGCCATAGCAATCAGCCCCAGCATTTT. The entire variable domain, with the rest obtained from reference TRBV5-6 and TRBJ1-5, is as follows: DAGVTQSPTHLIKTRGQQVTLRCSPKSGHDTVSWYQQALGQGPQFIFQYYEEEERQRGNFPDRFSGHQFPNYSSELNVNALLLGDSALYLCASSPWGHSNQPQHFGDGTRLSIL.

V and J are TRBV27 and TRBJ2-1; 8 bases line up with TRBD1. Trimming cost V 2 bases and J 4 bases; bases outside gene matches: 4. Per the germline V gene, CDR1 is MNHEY and CDR2 is SMNVEV (reference sequence). The CDR3 has 15 amino acids. The CDR3 bases are TGTGCCAGCAGTTTAGCAGGGGGCAAGTACAATGAGCAGTTCTTC. Its protein is CASSLAGGKYNEQFF.

This rearrangement joins TRBV7-9 to TRBJ2-1; unclear D gene. V lost 0 bases and J 0 bases, leaving 6 bases between the germline ends. The CDR3 is 15 residues long. Germline CDR1 and CDR2: SEHNR and FQNEAQ (reference sequence). CDR3 DNA sequence: TGTGCCAGCAGCTTAGCGTATAGCTCCTACAATGAGCAGTTCTTC. Its translation is CASSLAYSSYNEQFF.

V usage is TRBV13 and J usage is TRBJ2-6; D gene ambiguous. The CDR3 is 17 amino acids. CDR1 is PRHDT, CDR2 FYEKMQ, per germline (reference sequence). V was shortened by 0 bases and J by 1 base, with 10 bases between the two germline ends. The CDR3, as DNA: TGTGCCAGCAGCTTAGGTTACAGCCTTTCTGGGGCCAACGTCCTGACTTTC. The encoded protein is CASSLGYSLSGANVLTF.

The chain employs TRBV27 and TRBJ2-2; 7 positions agree with TRBD1. The CDR3 consists of 13 residues. Germline CDR1 and CDR2: MNHEY and SMNVEV (reference sequence). J gave up 11 bases and V 3 bases, and 6 bases lay outside the gene matches. The CDR3 region has the DNA TGTGCCAGCAGTTTCTTGGACAGGCTCGAGCTGTTTTTT. This gives the protein CASSFLDRLELFF.

V and J are TRBV27 and TRBJ2-1; 9 positions match TRBD1. The germline CDR1 and CDR2 sequences are MNHEY and SMNVEV (reference sequence). The CDR3 sequence is 15 residues long. The junction had 10 bases not matched to a gene; V was cut back by 6 bases and J by 7 bases. The CDR3 protein is CASRTHRGQGNEQFF. The DNA for the CDR3 is TGTGCCAGCAGGACCCACAGGGGGCAAGGGAATGAGCAGTTCTTC.

This chain uses TRBV27 with TRBJ2-1, with TRBD1 as a possible D gene (6 bases). V gave up 3 bases and J gave up 3 bases, with 9 bases separating them. CDR3 size: 14 residues. Germline CDR1 is MNHEY and CDR2 is SMNVEV (reference sequence). CDR3 coding DNA: TGTGCCAGCAGTTTCCTAGGGGGCTACAATGAGCAGTTCTTC. It specifies CASSFLGGYNEQFF.

J is TRBJ2-1 and V is TRBV7-9; tentative D call: TRBD2 (5 bases). Per the germline V gene, CDR1 is SEHNR and CDR2 is FQNEAQ (reference sequence). The CDR3 length is 13 residues. V lost 5 bases, J lost 5 bases, and 10 bases lay in between. CDR3 sequence: CASSPGIDNEQFF. CDR3 nucleotides: TGTGCCAGCAGCCCCGGGATCGACAATGAGCAGTTCTTC.

The chain recombines TRBV7-8 with TRBJ1-1; TRBD1 is a possible D gene (5 bases). This CDR3 is 16 amino acids long. Germline-derived CDR1 and CDR2 are SGHVS and FQNEAQ. V shed 3 bases and J shed 2 bases, with 16 bases lying between them. CDR3 sequence: CASSLEQGTPNTEAFF. The CDR3 nucleotides are TGTGCCAGCAGCTTGGAGCAGGGAACTCCCAACACTGAAGCTTTCTTT.

The J gene is TRBJ1-2, the V gene TRBV15; a possible D gene is TRBD1 (5 bases). Germline V CDR1 and CDR2: LNHNV, YYDKDF (reference sequence). The CDR3 is 14 residues long. The ends were cut back, 3 bases at V and 7 bases at J, with 15 bases in the middle. CDR3 bases: TGTGCCACCAGCAGGGCTACAGCGGGGGGTGGCTACACCTTC. Translating it yields CATSRATAGGGYTF.

This chain connects TRBV27 to TRBJ1-1, with a weak D call TRBD1 (6 bases). The CDR3 is 17 residues long. Per germline, CDR1 MNHEY and CDR2 SMNVEV (reference sequence). The V gene lost 2 bases and the J gene lost 3 bases, with 19 bases spanning the gap. CDR3 coding DNA: TGTGCCAGCAGTTTAGCCCATTTCAGGGGTGTAGACACTGAAGCTTTCTTT. Translation: CASSLAHFRGVDTEAFF.

This CDR3 reads CASSRGQGARTEAFF. DNA of the CDR3: TGTGCCAGCAGTAGGGGACAGGGGGCGAGGACTGAAGCTTTCTTT. The chain employs TRBV6-5 and TRBJ1-1; 12 bases are shared with TRBD1. The CDR3 runs 15 residues. CDR1 MNHEY and CDR2 SVGAGI come from the germline V gene. J lost 5 bases, V lost 5 bases, and 6 bases had no gene match.

The chain combines TRBV9 with TRBJ2-2; tentatively, D is TRBD2 (6 bases). Trimming took off 0 bases at V and 3 bases at J, with 9 bases between the two ends. The CDR3 sequence is 15 residues long. CDR1 and CDR2 from the germline V gene are SGDLS and YYNGEE. The CDR3 loop reads CASSVVGEDTGELFF. The CDR3 DNA sequence: TGTGCCAGCAGCGTAGTAGGGGAGGACACCGGGGAGCTGTTTTTT.

The chain combines TRBV5-1 with TRBJ2-3; D is undetermined. CDR1 is SGHRS, CDR2 YFSETQ, per germline. The V end was cut by 2 bases, the J end by 3 bases, with 4 bases between. This CDR3 has 12 amino acids. The CDR3 is CASSLTTDTQYF. DNA of the CDR3: TGCGCCAGCAGCTTAACAACAGATACGCAGTATTTT.

The chain links TRBV5-6 to TRBJ2-7; D unclear. The germline V gene has CDR1 SGHDT and CDR2 YYEEEE. The V end lost 0 bases, the J end lost 6 bases, and 10 bases lay between the germline ends. The CDR3 extends over 13 amino acids. The CDR3 coding sequence is TGTGCCAGCAGCTTGGTGGTCCCGGGCGAGCAGTACTTC. Its protein is CASSLVVPGEQYF.

This chain uses TRBV29-1 with TRBJ2-2; 7 bases agree with TRBD2. Germline V gene sequence: CDR1 SQVTM, CDR2 ANQGSEA. V was pared by 3 bases and J by 2 bases, with 3 bases of the junction left unmatched. CDR3 length equals 14 residues. The CDR3 loop is CSVEGRDNTGELFF. The DNA of the CDR3 is TGCAGCGTTGAGGGGAGGGATAACACCGGGGAGCTGTTTTTT.

This sequence joins TRBV4-2 and TRBJ2-3; D is ambiguous. V dropped 10 bases and J dropped 2 bases, with 13 bases sitting between them. Germline CDR1 is LGHNA and CDR2 is YNFKEQ. The CDR3 sequence is 13 residues long. The chain's CDR3 is CATQRLFTDTQYF. In nucleotides, the CDR3 is TGTGCCACCCAGCGACTCTTCACAGATACGCAGTATTTT.

The V gene is TRBV12-5, the J gene TRBJ2-5, with a weak D call TRBD2 (5 bases). In germline, CDR1 is LGHNT, CDR2 FRNRAP. V was pared by 6 bases and J by 2 bases, with 7 bases between. The CDR3 totals 12 residues. CDR3 bases: TGTGCTAGTGGGCGGACTCAAGAGACCCAGTACTTC. Translated: CASGRTQETQYF.

V usage is TRBV9 and J usage is TRBJ2-3; 12 nucleotides line up with TRBD2. Germline-derived CDR1 and CDR2 are SGDLS and YYNGEE. The CDR3 covers 17 residues. The V gene end was trimmed by 4 bases and the J gene end by 1 base; junction bases not matched to a gene: 7. CDR3 amino acids: CASSPSWTSGGTDTQYF. For the CDR3, the DNA is TGTGCCAGCAGCCCCTCCTGGACTAGCGGGGGCACAGATACGCAGTATTTT.

This chain links TRBV27 with TRBJ2-7; D is possibly TRBD1 (6 bases). V was shortened by 6 bases and J by 5 bases, with 20 bases between the two germline ends. The CDR3 runs to 15 residues. Germline loops: CDR1 MNHEY, CDR2 SMNVEV (reference sequence). The DNA for the CDR3 is TGTGCCAGCAGCCCCCGCCAGGGGCAGGAGAACGAGCAGTACTTC. Residues: CASSPRQGQENEQYF.

This clone is judged medium-sized. A read error may account for a junction end that differs from germline. The rearrangement links TRBV5-4 to TRBJ2-7, with TRBD1 matching over 10 bases. CDR1 and CDR2 (germline): SGHNT, YYREEE (reference sequence). This CDR3 is built from 15 residues. The CDR3 nucleotides are TGTGCCAGCAGAAATATCCGGGACAGGGGAATCGGAATCCGCTTC. Translated: CASRNIRDRGIGIRF.

This chain links TRBV19 with TRBJ1-2; 11 bases line up with TRBD1. V lost 0 bases to trimming and J lost 3 bases; unmatched junction nucleotides: 6. CDR3 size: 17 residues. Germline V gene lookup returns CDR1 LNHDA and CDR2 SQIVND (reference sequence). The CDR3 nucleotides read TGTGCCAGTAGTATAGATCGGACAGGGGGCGCGGACTATGGCTACACCTTC. Translating gives CASSIDRTGGADYGYTF.

V and J are TRBV6-2 or TRBV6-3 and TRBJ1-5; D not resolved. V dropped 0 bases and J dropped 4 bases, with 7 bases sitting between them. The germline V gene encodes CDR1 MNHEY and CDR2 SVGEGT. The length of the CDR3 is 14 residues. CDR3 nucleotides: TGTGCCAGCAGTTACTCAACTAAGAATCAGCCCCAGCATTTT. Its protein is CASSYSTKNQPQHF.

The rearrangement uses TRBV7-2 and TRBJ1-2; no clear D gene. The V gene lost 1 base and the J gene lost 5 bases, with 14 bases spanning the gap. CDR3 length equals 15 residues. Germline CDR1 reads SGHTA; CDR2 reads FQGNSA. The CDR3 here is CASSLDLDALYGYTF. DNA of the CDR3: TGTGCCAGCAGCTTAGACCTTGATGCCCTATATGGCTACACCTTC. Full variable domain (missing parts from reference TRBV7-2 and TRBJ1-2): GAGVSQSPSNKVTEKGKDVELRCDPISGHTALYWYRQSLGQGLEFLIYFQGNSAPDKSGLPSDRFSAERTGGSVSTLTIQRTQQEDSAVYLCASSLDLDALYGYTFGSGTRLTVV.

This clone was seen only once. The chain is built from TRBV15 and TRBJ1-2; 7 bases are shared with TRBD1. J gave up 0 bases and V 3 bases, and 1 base lay outside the gene matches. Germline CDR1 and CDR2: LNHNV and YYDKDF (reference sequence). This CDR3 comprises 14 residues. CDR3 sequence: CATSSDRANYGYTF. DNA for the CDR3: TGTGCCACCAGCAGCGACAGGGCTAACTATGGCTACACCTTC.

The V call is TRBV14, the J call TRBJ1-2; weak D call: TRBD1 (6 bases). V gave up 0 bases and J gave up 8 bases, with 13 bases separating them. The CDR3 extends over 14 amino acids. Per the germline V gene, CDR1 is SGHDN and CDR2 is FVKESK. Here the CDR3 reads CASSQDQGYKGYTF. As DNA, the CDR3 is TGTGCCAGCAGCCAAGATCAGGGGTACAAGGGCTACACCTTC.

The chain has TRBV6-5 and TRBJ2-3, with D unclear. Germline loops: CDR1 MNHEY, CDR2 SVGAGI. The germline V and J ends were trimmed by 5 bases and 5 bases, with 11 bases remaining between them. The length of the CDR3 is 13 residues. The DNA for the CDR3 is TGTGCCAGCAGTCGAAGCACGGGAGATACGCAGTATTTT. Translation: CASSRSTGDTQYF.

The chain combines TRBV3-1 (or the pseudogene TRBV3-2) with TRBJ2-5; possible D gene TRBD2, 7 bases. The CDR3 contains 15 residues. Trimming left V 0 bases short and J 1 base short, with 9 bases between. Looked up from germline, CDR1 is LGHDT and CDR2 is YNNKEL (reference sequence). The CDR3 sequence: CASSQEGGVQETQYF. In nucleotides, the CDR3 is TGTGCCAGCAGCCAAGAAGGGGGGGTCCAAGAGACCCAGTACTTC.